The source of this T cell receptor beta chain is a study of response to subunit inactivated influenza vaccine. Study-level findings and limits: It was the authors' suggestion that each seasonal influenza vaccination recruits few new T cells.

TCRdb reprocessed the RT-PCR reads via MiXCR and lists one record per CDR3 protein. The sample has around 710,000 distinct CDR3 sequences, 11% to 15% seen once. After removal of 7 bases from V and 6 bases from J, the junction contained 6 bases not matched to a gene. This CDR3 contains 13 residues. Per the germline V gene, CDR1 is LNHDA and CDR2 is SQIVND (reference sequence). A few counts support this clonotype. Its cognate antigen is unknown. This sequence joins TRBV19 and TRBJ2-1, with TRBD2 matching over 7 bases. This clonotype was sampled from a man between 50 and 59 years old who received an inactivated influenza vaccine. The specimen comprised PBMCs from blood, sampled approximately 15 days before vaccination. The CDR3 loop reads CASITSAGNEQFF. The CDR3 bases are TGTGCCAGTATTACTAGCGCGGGCAATGAGCAGTTCTTC.